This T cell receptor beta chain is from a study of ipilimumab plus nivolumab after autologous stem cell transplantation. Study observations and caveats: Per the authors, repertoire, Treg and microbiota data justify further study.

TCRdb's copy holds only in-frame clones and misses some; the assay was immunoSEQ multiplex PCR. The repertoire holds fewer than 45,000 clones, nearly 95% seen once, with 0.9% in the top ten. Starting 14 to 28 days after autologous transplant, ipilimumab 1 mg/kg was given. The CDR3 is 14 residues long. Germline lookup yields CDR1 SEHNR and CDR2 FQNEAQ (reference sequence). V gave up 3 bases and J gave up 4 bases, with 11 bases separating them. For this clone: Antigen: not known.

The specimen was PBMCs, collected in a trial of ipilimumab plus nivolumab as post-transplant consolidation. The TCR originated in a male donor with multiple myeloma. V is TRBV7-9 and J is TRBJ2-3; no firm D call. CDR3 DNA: TGTGCCAGCAGCTTCAGTAAAGGGTCAGATACGCAGTATTTT. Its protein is CASSFSKGSDTQYF.